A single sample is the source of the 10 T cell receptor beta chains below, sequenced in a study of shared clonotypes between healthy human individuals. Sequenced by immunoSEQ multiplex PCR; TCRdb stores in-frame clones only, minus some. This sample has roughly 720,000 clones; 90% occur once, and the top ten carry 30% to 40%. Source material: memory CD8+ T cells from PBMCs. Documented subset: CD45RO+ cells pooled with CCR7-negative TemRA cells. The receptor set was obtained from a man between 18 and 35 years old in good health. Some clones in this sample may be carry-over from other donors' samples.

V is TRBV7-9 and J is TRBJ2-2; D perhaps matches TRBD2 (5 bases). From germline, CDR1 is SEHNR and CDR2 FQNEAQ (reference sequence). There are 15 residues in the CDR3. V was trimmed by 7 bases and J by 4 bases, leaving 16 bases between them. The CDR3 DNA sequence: TGTGCCAGCAAGGCGTGGGAGATCGGCACCGGGGAGCTGTTTTTT. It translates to CASKAWEIGTGELFF.

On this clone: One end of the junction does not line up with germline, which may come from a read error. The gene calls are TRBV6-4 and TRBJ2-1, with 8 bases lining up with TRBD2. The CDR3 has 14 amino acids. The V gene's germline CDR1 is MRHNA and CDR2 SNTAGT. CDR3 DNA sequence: TGTGCCAGCAGTGTCTCGTGGACTAGCAATCAGCAGTTCTTC. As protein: CASSVSWTSNQQFF.

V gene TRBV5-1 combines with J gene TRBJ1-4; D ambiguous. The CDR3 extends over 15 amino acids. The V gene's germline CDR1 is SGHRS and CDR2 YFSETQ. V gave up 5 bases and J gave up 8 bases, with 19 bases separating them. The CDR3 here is CASRTTQAEAEKLFF. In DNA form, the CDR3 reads TGCGCCAGCAGGACAACTCAGGCAGAGGCAGAAAAACTGTTTTTT.

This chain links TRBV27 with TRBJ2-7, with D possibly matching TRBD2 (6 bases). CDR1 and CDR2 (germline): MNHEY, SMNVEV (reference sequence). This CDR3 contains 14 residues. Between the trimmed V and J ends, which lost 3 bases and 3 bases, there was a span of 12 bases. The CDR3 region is CASSFGGAFYEQYF. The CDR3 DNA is TGTGCCAGCAGTTTTGGAGGGGCCTTCTACGAGCAGTACTTC.

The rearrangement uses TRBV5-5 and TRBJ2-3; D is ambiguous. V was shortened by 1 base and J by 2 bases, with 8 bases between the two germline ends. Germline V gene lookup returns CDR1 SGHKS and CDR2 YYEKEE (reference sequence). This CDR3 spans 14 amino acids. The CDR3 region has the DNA TGTGCCAGCAGCTTGTGGGCCGTCACAGATACGCAGTATTTT. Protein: CASSLWAVTDTQYF.

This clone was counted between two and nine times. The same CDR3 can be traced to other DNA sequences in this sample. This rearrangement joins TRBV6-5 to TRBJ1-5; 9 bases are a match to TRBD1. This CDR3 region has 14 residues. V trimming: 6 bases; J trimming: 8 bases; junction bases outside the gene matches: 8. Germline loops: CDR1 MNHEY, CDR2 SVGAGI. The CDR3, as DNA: TGTGCCAGCAGCCTAGGGACAGGGTCCAAGCCCCAGCATTTT. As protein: CASSLGTGSKPQHF.

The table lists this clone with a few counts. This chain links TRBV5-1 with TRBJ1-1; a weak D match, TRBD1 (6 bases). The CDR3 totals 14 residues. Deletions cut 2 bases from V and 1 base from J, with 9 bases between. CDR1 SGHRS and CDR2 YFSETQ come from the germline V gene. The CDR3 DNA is TGCGCCAGCAGCTTATACAGGGCGAACACTGAAGCTTTCTTT. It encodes CASSLYRANTEAFF.

CDR3 in amino acids: CASSLVREKDEQFF. In DNA, the CDR3 is TGTGCCAGCAGCCTAGTGCGGGAGAAGGATGAGCAGTTCTTC. J is TRBJ2-1 and V is TRBV7-2; 7 bases line up with TRBD2. V lost 5 bases to trimming and J lost 8 bases; unmatched junction nucleotides: 9. The CDR3 covers 14 residues. In germline, CDR1 is SGHTA, CDR2 FQGNSA.

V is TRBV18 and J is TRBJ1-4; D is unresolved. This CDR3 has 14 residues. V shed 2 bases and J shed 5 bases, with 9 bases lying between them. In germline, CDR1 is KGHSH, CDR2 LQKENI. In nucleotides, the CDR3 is TGTGCCAGCTCACCAGGGCCAATAAATGAAAAACTGTTTTTT. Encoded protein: CASSPGPINEKLFF. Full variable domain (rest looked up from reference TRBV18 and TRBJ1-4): NAGVMQNPRHLVRRRGQEARLRCSPMKGHSHVYWYRQLPEEGLKFMVYLQKENIIDESGMPKERFSAEFPKEGPSILRIQQVVRGDSAAYFCASSPGPINEKLFFGSGTQLSVL.

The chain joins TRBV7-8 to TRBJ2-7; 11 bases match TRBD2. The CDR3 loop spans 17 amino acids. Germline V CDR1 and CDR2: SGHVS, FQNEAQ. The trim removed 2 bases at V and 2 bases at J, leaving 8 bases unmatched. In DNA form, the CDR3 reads TGTGCCAGCAGCTTATCCGTAGGACTAGCGGGCCCCTACGAGCAGTACTTC. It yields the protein CASSLSVGLAGPYEQYF.